A selection of T cell receptor beta chains follows, all from one sample in a study of OX40 agonist ivuxolimab in advanced cancers. TCRdb keeps only in-frame clones here, not all; method: immunoSEQ multiplex PCR. This table has about 66,000 clones, roughly 80% appearing once. Material: CD4+ or CD8+ T cells sorted from blood, obtained in a trial of the OX40 agonist ivuxolimab. The source of these receptors is an adult with an advanced solid tumor such as melanoma, head and neck, liver or kidney cancer. CDR3s include the opening cysteine and the closing phenylalanine or tryptophan. The D gene is left open where the match is weak. Size is omitted from some rows. Given values are once, few, many or a class for expanded clones.

.	TRBV10-1	.	TRBJ2-6	CATASPGANVLTF	TGCGCCACCGCCTCACCTGGGGCCAACGTCCTGACTTTC
TRBD1	TRBV28	.	TRBJ2-7	CASSSTGVGLEQYF	TGTGCCAGCAGTTCGACAGGGGTCGGTCTCGAGCAGTACTTC
TRBD2	TRBV2	.	TRBJ2-3	CASSEREGTDTQYF	TGTGCCAGCAGTGAAAGGGAGGGGACAGATACGCAGTATTTT
.	TRBV30	.	TRBJ2-5	CAWQGLETQYF	TGTGCCTGGCAGGGCCTAGAGACCCAGTACTTC
.	TRBV5-1	.	TRBJ2-2	CASSIRTSGELFF	TGCGCCAGCAGCATAAGGACAAGCGGGGAGCTGTTTTTT
.	TRBV7-9	once	TRBJ1-4	CASSLARGTVATNEKLFF	TGTGCCAGCAGCTTAGCCCGGGGGACGGTAGCAACTAATGAAAAACTGTTTTTT
.	TRBV19	.	TRBJ2-3	CASSSRVLSTDTQYF	TGTGCCAGTAGTTCCCGGGTCCTTAGCACAGATACGCAGTATTTT
.	TRBV20-1	few	TRBJ2-1	CSAEDYNEQFF	TGCAGTGCTGAGGACTACAATGAGCAGTTCTTC
.	TRBV10-3	once	TRBJ2-2	CAISRDTGELFF	TGTGCCATCAGTAGAGACACCGGGGAGCTGTTTTTT
.	TRBV27	.	TRBJ1-6	CASSKRRDLSSYNSPLHF	TGTGCCAGCAGTAAGAGGAGGGATTTGAGCTCCTATAATTCACCCCTCCACTTT
TRBD1	TRBV7-9	.	TRBJ1-2	CASSLGQPSTQNYGYTF	TGTGCCAGCAGCTTGGGACAGCCAAGTACCCAAAACTATGGCTACACCTTC
.	TRBV2	.	TRBJ1-2	CASARYALDYGYTF	TGTGCCAGCGCTCGTTACGCGCTCGACTATGGCTACACCTTC
TRBD2	TRBV9	.	TRBJ2-1	CASSVTSGGTGEQFF	TGTGCCAGCAGCGTCACTAGCGGGGGGACTGGTGAGCAGTTCTTC
TRBD1	TRBV18	once	TRBJ1-2	CASSPQSTGLISGYTF	TGTGCCAGCTCACCGCAATCGACAGGGCTAATCTCTGGCTACACCTTC
.	TRBV10-2	.	TRBJ1-2	CATGGRVGYGYTF	TGCGCCACCGGTGGACGGGTTGGATATGGCTACACCTTC